This T cell receptor (beta chain) was recovered during a study of T cell changes during pregnancy in multiple sclerosis. Sequenced by immunoSEQ multiplex PCR; TCRdb stores in-frame clones only, minus some. The data show tens of thousands of clones, approximately 95% seen once. This CDR3 has 15 residues. From germline, CDR1 is SGHNT and CDR2 YYREEE (reference sequence). V gave up 2 bases and J gave up 0 bases, with 12 bases separating them. The sequence was obtained from a female donor with multiple sclerosis, enrolled in a pregnancy study. This chain joins TRBV5-4 and TRBJ2-7, with a weak D call TRBD1 (6 bases). The sample consisted of CD8+ T cells from peripheral blood mononuclear cells, taken in the second trimester of pregnancy. The CDR3 region is CASSFSAGVSYEQYF. CDR3 sequence (DNA): TGTGCCAGCAGCTTTTCGGCAGGGGTCTCCTACGAGCAGTACTTC.